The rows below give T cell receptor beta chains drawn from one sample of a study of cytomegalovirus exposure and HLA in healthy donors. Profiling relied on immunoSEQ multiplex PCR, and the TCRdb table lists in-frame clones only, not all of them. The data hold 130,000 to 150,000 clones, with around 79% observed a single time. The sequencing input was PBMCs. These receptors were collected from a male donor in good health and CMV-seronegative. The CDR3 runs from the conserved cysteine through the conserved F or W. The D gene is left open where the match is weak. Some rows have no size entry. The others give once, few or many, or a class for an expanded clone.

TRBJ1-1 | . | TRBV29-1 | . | TGCAGCGTTGAAGGGGGCAGGGCAGGGCTTGGGACTGAAGCTTTCTTT | CSVEGGRAGLGTEAFF
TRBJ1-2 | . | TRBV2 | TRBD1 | TGTGCCAGCCGGAGACAGGGATCGGGGTATGGCTACACCTTC | CASRRQGSGYGYTF
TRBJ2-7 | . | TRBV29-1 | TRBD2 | TGCAGCGTACCGGGACTAGCGGGAGGGCCGCAATACGAGCAGTACTTC | CSVPGLAGGPQYEQYF
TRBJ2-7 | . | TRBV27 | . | TGTGCCAGCAGCCCGAGGGGGTCCTCCTACGAGCAGTACTTC | CASSPRGSSYEQYF
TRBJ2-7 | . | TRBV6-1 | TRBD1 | TGTGCCAGCAGAAAGCCGGGACAGACATACGAGCAGTACTTC | CASRKPGQTYEQYF
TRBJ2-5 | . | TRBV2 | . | TGTGCCAGCAGGCGGACAGGGAGGGGCGCAGAGACCCAGTACTTC | CASRRTGRGAETQYF
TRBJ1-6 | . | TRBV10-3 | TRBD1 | TGTGCCATCAGTGATGGGACAGGGGGCGGCTCACCCCTCCACTTT | CAISDGTGGGSPLHF
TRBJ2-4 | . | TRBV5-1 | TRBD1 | TGCGCCAGCAGCTCCGGGACAGGGGGAAATGCGGCCAAAAACATTCAGTACTTC | CASSSGTGGNAAKNIQYF
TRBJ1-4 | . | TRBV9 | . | TGTGCCAGCAGCTATACTGCAACTAATGAAAAACTGTTTTTT | CASSYTATNEKLFF
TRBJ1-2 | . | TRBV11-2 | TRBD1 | TGTGCCAGCAGCTCCTACGTCGGGACAGGCGACGTCTATGGCTACACCTTC | CASSSYVGTGDVYGYTF
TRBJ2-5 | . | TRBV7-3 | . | TGTGCCAGCAGCTTAAATTCTTGGGGGGGCGGATATCAAGAGACCCAGTACTTC | CASSLNSWGGGYQETQYF
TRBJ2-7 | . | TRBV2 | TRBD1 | TGTGCCAGCAGAGGACAGGGGGCCAACGAGCAGTACTTC | CASRGQGANEQYF
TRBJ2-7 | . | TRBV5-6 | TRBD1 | TGTGCCAGCAGCTTGGGGACAGGTTACGAGCAGTACTTC | CASSLGTGYEQYF
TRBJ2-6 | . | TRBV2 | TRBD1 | TGTGCCAGCAGAGGGACAGGCTCTGGGGCCAACGTCCTGACTTTC | CASRGTGSGANVLTF
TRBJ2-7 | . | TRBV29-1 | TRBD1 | TGCAGCGTTGAACAGGGGGCGTACGAGCAGTACTTC | CSVEQGAYEQYF
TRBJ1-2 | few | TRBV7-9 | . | TGTGCCAGCAGCCTAGATACAGGGAACTATGGCTACACCTTC | CASSLDTGNYGYTF
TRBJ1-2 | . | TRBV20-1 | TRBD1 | TGCAGTGCTCAGCGACAGGGCAGCACCTTC | CSAQRQGSTF
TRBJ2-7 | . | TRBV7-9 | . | TGTGCCAGCAGCTCTACCGGGACTCGAGGGTGGGAGCAGTACTTC | CASSSTGTRGWEQYF
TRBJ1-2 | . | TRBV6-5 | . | TGTGCCAGCACCAAAGCCATAGCTCAGGGTCTTGGCTACACCTTC | CASTKAIAQGLGYTF
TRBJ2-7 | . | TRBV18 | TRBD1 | TGTGCCAGCTCCCTTAGTGGTACAGGGGGTATCGACGAGCAGTACTTC | CASSLSGTGGIDEQYF
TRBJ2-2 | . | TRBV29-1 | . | TGCAGCGTTGACGCCAGGAACACCGGGGAGCTGTTTTTT | CSVDARNTGELFF
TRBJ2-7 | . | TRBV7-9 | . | TGTGCCAGCAGCACAGGGCCGAGGCTTTACGAGCAGTACTTC | CASSTGPRLYEQYF
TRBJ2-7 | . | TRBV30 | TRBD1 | TGTGCCTGGAGTAGGGACAGGGCCTACGAGCAGTACTTC | CAWSRDRAYEQYF
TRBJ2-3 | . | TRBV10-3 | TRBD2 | TGTGCCATCAGGGGACTAGCGGGGGGGCCAAGTCCAAGCACAGATACGCAGTATTTT | CAIRGLAGGPSPSTDTQYF
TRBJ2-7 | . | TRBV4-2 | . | TGTGCCAGCAGCCAAGGGGTCCAACTAGGTGGTTCCTACGAGCAGTACTTC | CASSQGVQLGGSYEQYF
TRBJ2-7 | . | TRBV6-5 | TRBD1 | TGTGCCAGCAGCAGGGACAGATACTGCGAGCAGTACTTC | CASSRDRYCEQYF
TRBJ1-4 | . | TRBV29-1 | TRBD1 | TGCAGCGTTGTGGGTGGACAGGGAGGGGAAAAACTGTTTTTT | CSVVGGQGGEKLFF
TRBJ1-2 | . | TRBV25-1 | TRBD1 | TGTGCCAGCAGTGGGGGACAGTTTAACTATGGCTACACCTTC | CASSGGQFNYGYTF
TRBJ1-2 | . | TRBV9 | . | TGTGCCAGCAGCGTAGACGGGTATGGCTACACCTTC | CASSVDGYGYTF
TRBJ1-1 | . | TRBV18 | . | TGTGCCAGCTCACCACCGGGAGGGGTGAACACTGAAGCTTTCTTT | CASSPPGGVNTEAFF
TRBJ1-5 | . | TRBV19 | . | TGTGCCAGTAGTATGGCGGAGCTAAATCAGCCCCAGCATTTT | CASSMAELNQPQHF
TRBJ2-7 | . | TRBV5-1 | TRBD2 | TGCGCCAGCAGCCAACCTACTAGCGGGGGGGCCTACGAGCAGTACTTC | CASSQPTSGGAYEQYF
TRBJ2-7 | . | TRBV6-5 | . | TGTGCCAGCAGCCGAGCCTCCTACGAGCAGTACTTC | CASSRASYEQYF
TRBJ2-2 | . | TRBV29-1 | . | TGCAGCGTTGTTGGGGGGAAGGGGGAGCTGTTTTTT | CSVVGGKGELFF
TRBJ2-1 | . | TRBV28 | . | TGTGCCAGCAGTTCATTCTTCGGGAGAAGGGGAACCAATGAGCAGTTCTTC | CASSSFFGRRGTNEQFF
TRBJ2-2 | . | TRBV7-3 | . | TGTGCCAGCAGCGCCCAGCGAGGTTCCGGGGAGCTGTTTTTT | CASSAQRGSGELFF
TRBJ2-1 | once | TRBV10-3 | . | TGTGCCATCAGGGTAGACTCTTACAATGAGCAGTTCTTC | CAIRVDSYNEQFF